These 22 T cell receptor beta chains originate from one sample sequenced in a study of technical replicates of blood from a handful of donors. The assay was immunoSEQ multiplex PCR, and TCRdb's table has in-frame clones only and misses some. The sample lists fewer than 20,000 clones, approximately 84% occurring once. The sequencing input was PBMCs. Source of these receptors: a human donor in good health.

The chain is built from TRBV11-2 and TRBJ2-1; 11 nucleotides match TRBD2. The CDR3 has 15 residues. Trimming at V came to 1 base and at J to 6 bases, leaving 2 bases not matched to a gene. Per germline, CDR1 SGHAT and CDR2 FQNNGV. DNA of the CDR3: TGTGCCAGCAGCTTAGTACTAGCGGGAGTCAATGAGCAGTTCTTC. This sequence encodes CASSLVLAGVNEQFF. Full variable domain (rest looked up from reference TRBV11-2 and TRBJ2-1): EAGVAQSPRYKIIEKRQSVAFWCNPISGHATLYWYQQILGQGPKLLIQFQNNGVVDDSQLPKDRFSAERLKGVDSTLKIQPAKLEDSAVYLCASSLVLAGVNEQFFGPGTRLTVL.

This chain joins TRBV5-1 and TRBJ1-3, with 8 nucleotides matching TRBD1. Losses at the gene ends were 4 bases for V and 9 bases for J; bases not matched to a gene: 9. Germline loops: CDR1 SGHRS, CDR2 YFSETQ. The CDR3 totals 14 residues. The DNA of the CDR3 is TGCGCCAGCAGCACACGGACAGGGACTGGCACCATATATTTT. Residues: CASSTRTGTGTIYF.

The CDR3 nucleotides are TGTGCCACACAGGGGGCCGGGAATGAGCAGTTCTTC. Translated: CATQGAGNEQFF. V is TRBV27 and J is TRBJ2-1; TRBD1 matches 9 bases. The CDR3 runs to 12 residues. Per germline, CDR1 MNHEY and CDR2 SMNVEV (reference sequence). With V trimmed by 10 bases and J by 7 bases, 5 bases remained unmatched.

In its sample, this clone was seen a few times. The genes are TRBV10-3 and TRBJ2-7; D not certain. Germline CDR1 is ENHRY and CDR2 is SYGVKD. CDR3 length: 12 residues. With 2 bases removed from V and 3 bases from J, the gap between germline ends came to 5 bases. The CDR3 spells CAISEGSYEQYF. In DNA, the CDR3 is TGTGCCATCAGTGAGGGCAGCTACGAGCAGTACTTC.

The chain has TRBV27 and TRBJ2-7, with 13 bases lining up with TRBD2. Germline CDR1 and CDR2: MNHEY and SMNVEV (reference sequence). There are 16 residues in the CDR3. Trimming at V came to 4 bases and at J to 2 bases, leaving 5 bases not matched to a gene. DNA of the CDR3: TGTGCCAGCAGTTCTGGGACTAGCGGGATCGCCTACGAGCAGTACTTC. It is translated as CASSSGTSGIAYEQYF.

The chain joins TRBV10-3 to TRBJ2-7; TRBD2 matches at 14 bases. Losses at the gene ends were 6 bases for V and 6 bases for J; bases not matched to a gene: 7. Germline V gene lookup returns CDR1 ENHRY and CDR2 SYGVKD. The CDR3 totals 15 residues. The CDR3 reads CAIRDGTSGRSEQYF. The CDR3 DNA follows: TGTGCCATCAGGGACGGGACTAGCGGGAGAAGCGAGCAGTACTTC.

The J gene is TRBJ1-4, the V gene TRBV7-9; D remains ambiguous. The CDR3 loop spans 15 amino acids. The germline CDR1 and CDR2 sequences are SEHNR and FQNEAQ (reference sequence). Trimming cost V 5 bases and J 3 bases, with 13 bases left between them. The CDR3 protein is CASSAHGGANEKLFF. The CDR3 DNA is TGTGCCAGCAGCGCCCATGGAGGTGCTAATGAAAAACTGTTTTTT.

The chain links TRBV6-5 to TRBJ2-3; no reliable D call. Germline V lookup: CDR1 MNHEY, CDR2 SVGAGI. CDR3 length equals 16 residues. V shed 4 bases and J shed 3 bases, with 17 bases lying between them. As DNA, the CDR3 is TGTGCCAGCAGTTCCCGCGCGACGAGGCTGACAGATACGCAGTATTTT. Translating gives CASSSRATRLTDTQYF.

The chain is built from TRBV7-9 and TRBJ2-7; the match to TRBD1 covers 10 bases. V lost 5 bases to trimming and J lost 5 bases; unmatched junction nucleotides: 12. Germline V gene lookup returns CDR1 SEHNR and CDR2 FQNEAQ (reference sequence). This CDR3 is built from 16 residues. The CDR3 DNA is TGTGCCAGCAGCCAGGACAGGGGACAGGGGATCCACGAGCAGTACTTC. Protein: CASSQDRGQGIHEQYF.

This chain joins TRBV7-9 and TRBJ2-7, with 8 bases fitting TRBD1. The trim removed 6 bases at V and 3 bases at J, leaving 7 bases unmatched. CDR3 length: 14 residues. Germline V gene sequence: CDR1 SEHNR, CDR2 FQNEAQ (reference sequence). CDR3 sequence reads: CASSPGQAGYEQYF. For the CDR3, the DNA is TGTGCCAGCAGTCCGGGACAGGCGGGCTACGAGCAGTACTTC.

This clone was detected once. The genes are TRBV7-9 and TRBJ2-3, with D uncertain. CDR1 SEHNR and CDR2 FQNEAQ come from the germline V gene (reference sequence). Trimming left V 5 bases short and J 4 bases short, with 7 bases between. The CDR3 is made up of 12 amino acids. This chain's CDR3 is CASSPLADTQYF. CDR3 nucleotides: TGTGCCAGCAGCCCCCTAGCAGATACGCAGTATTTT.

This chain links TRBV28 with TRBJ1-2, with D hard to call. The germline gives CDR1 MDHEN, CDR2 SYDVKM. The ends were cut back, 5 bases at V and 2 bases at J, with 12 bases in the middle. The CDR3 has 14 residues. CDR3 region: CASSPLPRNYGYTF. Written as DNA, the CDR3 is TGTGCCAGCAGTCCTCTACCCCGCAACTATGGCTACACCTTC.

V and J are TRBV5-1 and TRBJ1-2, with a weak D call TRBD1 (6 bases). Trimming took 0 bases from V and 2 from J, leaving 8 bases between them. This CDR3 contains 14 residues. Germline V gene data show CDR1 as SGHRS and CDR2 as YFSETQ. DNA of the CDR3: TGCGCCAGCAGCTTGGGGGGGCAGAACTATGGCTACACCTTC. Translation gives CASSLGGQNYGYTF.

This clone was detected a few times. The genes are TRBV7-3 and TRBJ1-2; the D gene is possibly TRBD1 (6 bases). CDR1 and CDR2 from the germline V gene are SGHTA and FQGTGA. Trimming stripped 5 bases from V and 6 bases from J, with 13 bases between. The CDR3 runs 13 residues. The CDR3, as DNA: TGTGCCAGCAGCACGTACACAGGGAATGGCTACACCTTC. It specifies CASSTYTGNGYTF.

The chain recombines TRBV6-1 with TRBJ2-7; weak D call: TRBD2 (5 bases). Trimming pared 6 bases from V and 0 bases from J, leaving 6 bases between. Germline loops: CDR1 MNHNS, CDR2 SASEGT. This CDR3 spans 12 amino acids. Here the CDR3 reads CASRDFSYEQYF. The CDR3, as DNA: TGTGCCAGCAGGGACTTCTCCTACGAGCAGTACTTC.

This rearrangement joins TRBV5-6 to TRBJ2-7; a weak D match, TRBD2 (6 bases). Germline CDR1 SGHDT, CDR2 YYEEEE. Trimming removed 0 bases at V and 2 bases at J, with 15 bases between. The CDR3 totals 16 residues. In DNA form, the CDR3 reads TGTGCCAGCAGCTTGGAGTACGGGACGGGAGCCTACGAGCAGTACTTC. Translation: CASSLEYGTGAYEQYF.

The V gene is TRBV6-5, the J gene TRBJ1-2, with D perhaps matching TRBD1 (6 bases). This CDR3 comprises 13 residues. From germline, CDR1 is MNHEY and CDR2 SVGAGI. The V and J ends lost 6 bases and 4 bases respectively, with 12 bases between them. The CDR3 protein is CASSPRGTYGYTF. CDR3 bases: TGTGCCAGCAGCCCCAGGGGTACCTATGGCTACACCTTC.

The genes are TRBV7-8 and TRBJ1-4, with D possibly being TRBD1 (5 bases). The CDR3 runs to 17 residues. Germline V gene sequence: CDR1 SGHVS, CDR2 FQNEAQ. Between the trimmed V and J ends, which lost 5 bases and 8 bases, there was a span of 24 bases. The CDR3 coding sequence is TGTGCCAGCAGCCAACGTCCATTCCAGGGAGGAGAGGAAAAACTGTTTTTT. It is translated as CASSQRPFQGGEEKLFF.

This clone was detected only once. The chain joins TRBV27 to TRBJ2-1, with TRBD2 identical over 7 bases. This CDR3 has 17 residues. Looked up from germline, CDR1 is MNHEY and CDR2 is SMNVEV (reference sequence). V lost 1 base and J lost 6; bases outside the gene matches: 12. The CDR3 spells CASSLLGFAGVVNEQFF. CDR3 coding DNA: TGTGCCAGCAGTTTATTGGGGTTTGCGGGAGTAGTCAATGAGCAGTTCTTC.

J is TRBJ2-7 and V is TRBV4-2; 7 nucleotides match TRBD2. The germline CDR1 and CDR2 sequences are LGHNA and YNFKEQ. J was trimmed by 9 bases and V by 0 bases; bases with no gene match: 17. There are 17 residues in the CDR3. The CDR3 DNA follows: TGTGCCAGCAGCCAAGATGGTGCGGAGGGAGGGCCTCAAGTGCAGTACTTC. It is translated as CASSQDGAEGGPQVQYF.

This clone was seen only a few times. The chain couples TRBV14 to TRBJ1-4; perhaps TRBD1 as D (6 bases). The CDR3 runs to 14 residues. V lost 4 bases and J 8 bases, leaving 14 bases between the germline ends. CDR1 and CDR2 (germline): SGHDN, FVKESK. The CDR3 DNA reads as TGTGCCAGCAGCCGAACACAGGGTATCGAAAAACTGTTTTTT. The encoded protein is CASSRTQGIEKLFF.

The chain carries TRBV5-1 and TRBJ1-2, with D possibly TRBD1 on 5 matching bases. The CDR3 consists of 15 residues. Germline CDR1 reads SGHRS; CDR2 reads YFSETQ. Trimming stripped 0 bases from V and 4 bases from J, with 13 bases between. The CDR3 loop is CASSLVPDGGYGYTF. For the CDR3, the DNA is TGCGCCAGCAGCTTGGTGCCTGACGGGGGCTATGGCTACACCTTC.